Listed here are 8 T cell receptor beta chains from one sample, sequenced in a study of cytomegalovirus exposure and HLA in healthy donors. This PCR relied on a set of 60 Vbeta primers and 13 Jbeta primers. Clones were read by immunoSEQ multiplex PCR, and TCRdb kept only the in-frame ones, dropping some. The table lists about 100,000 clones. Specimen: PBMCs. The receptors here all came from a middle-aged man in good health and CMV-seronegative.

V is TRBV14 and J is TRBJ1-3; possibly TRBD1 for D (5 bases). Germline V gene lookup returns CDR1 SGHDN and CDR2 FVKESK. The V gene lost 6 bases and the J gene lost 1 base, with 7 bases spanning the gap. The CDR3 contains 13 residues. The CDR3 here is CASRRGSGNTIYF. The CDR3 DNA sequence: TGTGCCAGCAGACGGGGGTCTGGAAACACCATATATTTT.

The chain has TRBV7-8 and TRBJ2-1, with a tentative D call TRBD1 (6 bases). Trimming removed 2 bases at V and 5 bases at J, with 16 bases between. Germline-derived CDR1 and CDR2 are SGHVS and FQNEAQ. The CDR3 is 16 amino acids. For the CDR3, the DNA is TGTGCCAGCAGCTTAAGGAGACCAGGGGACGACAATGAGCAGTTCTTC. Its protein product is CASSLRRPGDDNEQFF.

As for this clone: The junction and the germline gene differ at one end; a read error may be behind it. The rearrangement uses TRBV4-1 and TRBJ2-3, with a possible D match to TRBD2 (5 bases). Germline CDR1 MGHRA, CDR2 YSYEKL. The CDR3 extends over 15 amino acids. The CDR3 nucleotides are TGCGCCAGCAGTTTCAGAACTAGTCGGGCAGACACGCAGTATTTT. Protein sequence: CASSFRTSRADTQYF.

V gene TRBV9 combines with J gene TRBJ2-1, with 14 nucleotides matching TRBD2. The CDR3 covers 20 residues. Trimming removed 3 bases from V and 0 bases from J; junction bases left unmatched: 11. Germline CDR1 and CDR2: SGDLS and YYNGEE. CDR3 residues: CASSEGVGTSGGSSYNEQFF. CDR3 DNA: TGTGCCAGCAGCGAGGGGGTGGGGACTAGCGGGGGCAGCTCCTACAATGAGCAGTTCTTC. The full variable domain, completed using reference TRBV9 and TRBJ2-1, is DSGVTQTPKHLITATGQRVTLRCSPRSGDLSVYWYQQSLDQGLQFLIQYYNGEERAKGNILERFSAQQFPDLHSELNLSSLELGDSALYFCASSEGVGTSGGSSYNEQFFGPGTRLTVL.

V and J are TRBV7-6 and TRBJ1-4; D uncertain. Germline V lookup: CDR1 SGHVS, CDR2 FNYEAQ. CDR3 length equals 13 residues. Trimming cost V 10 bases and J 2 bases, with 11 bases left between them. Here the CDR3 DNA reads TGTGCCACTAGCCGCAGGACTAATGAAAAACTGTTTTTT. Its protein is CATSRRTNEKLFF.

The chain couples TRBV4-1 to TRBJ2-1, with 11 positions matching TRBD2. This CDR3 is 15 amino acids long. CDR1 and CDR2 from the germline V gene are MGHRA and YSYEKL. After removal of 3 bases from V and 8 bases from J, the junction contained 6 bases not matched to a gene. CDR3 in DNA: TGCGCCAGCAGCCAGGGACTAGCGGAGGAGGATGAGCAGTTCTTC. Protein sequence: CASSQGLAEEDEQFF.

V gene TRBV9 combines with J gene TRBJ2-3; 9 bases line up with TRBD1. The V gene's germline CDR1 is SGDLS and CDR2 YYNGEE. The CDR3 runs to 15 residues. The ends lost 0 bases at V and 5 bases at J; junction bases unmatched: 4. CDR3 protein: CASSVEGTGQDTQYF. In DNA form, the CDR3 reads TGTGCCAGCAGCGTAGAAGGGACAGGGCAAGATACGCAGTATTTT. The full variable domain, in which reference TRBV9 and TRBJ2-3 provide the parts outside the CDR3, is DSGVTQTPKHLITATGQRVTLRCSPRSGDLSVYWYQQSLDQGLQFLIQYYNGEERAKGNILERFSAQQFPDLHSELNLSSLELGDSALYFCASSVEGTGQDTQYFGPGTRLTVL.

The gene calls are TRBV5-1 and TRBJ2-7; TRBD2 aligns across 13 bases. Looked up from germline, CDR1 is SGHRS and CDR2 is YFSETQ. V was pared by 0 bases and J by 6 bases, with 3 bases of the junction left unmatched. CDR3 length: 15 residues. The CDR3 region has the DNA TGCGCCAGCAGCTTGGGGACTAGCGGGAGCCGCGAGCAGTACTTC. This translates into CASSLGTSGSREQYF.